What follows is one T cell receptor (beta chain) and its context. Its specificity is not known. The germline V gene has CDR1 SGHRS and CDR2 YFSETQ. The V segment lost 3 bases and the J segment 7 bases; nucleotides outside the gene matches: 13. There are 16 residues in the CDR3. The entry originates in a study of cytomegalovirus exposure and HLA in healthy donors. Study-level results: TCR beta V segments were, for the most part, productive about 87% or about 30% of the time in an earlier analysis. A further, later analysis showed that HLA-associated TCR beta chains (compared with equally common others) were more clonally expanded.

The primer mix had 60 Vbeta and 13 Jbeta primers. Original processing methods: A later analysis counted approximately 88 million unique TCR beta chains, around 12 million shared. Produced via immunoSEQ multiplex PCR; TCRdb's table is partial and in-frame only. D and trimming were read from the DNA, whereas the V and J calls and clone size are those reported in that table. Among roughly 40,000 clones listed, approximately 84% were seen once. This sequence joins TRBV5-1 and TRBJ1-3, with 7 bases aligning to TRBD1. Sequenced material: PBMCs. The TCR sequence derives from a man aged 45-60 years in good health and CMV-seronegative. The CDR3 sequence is CASSSMTGRSSNTIYF. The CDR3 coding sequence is TGCGCCAGCAGCTCGATGACAGGGAGAAGTTCGAACACCATATATTTT.